This T cell receptor beta chain originates from a study of blood T cell repertoires in COVID-19. Study background: COVID-19 samples from acute and convalescent phases originated in the United States, Italy and Spain.

Generated by immunoSEQ multiplex PCR, the TCRdb table keeps only in-frame clones and is missing some. Among more than 90,000 clones, roughly 84% were seen once, and the ten largest hold 1.4% to 1.5%. Germline V gives CDR1 MNHEY, CDR2 SVGAGI. Trimming took off 5 bases at V and 5 bases at J, with 18 bases between the two ends. This CDR3 is 15 amino acids long. This clone occurred a few times. The TCR was taken from a man aged 40-49 years with acute or convalescent COVID-19. The chain uses TRBV6-5 and TRBJ2-5; possibly TRBD1 for D (5 bases). The sample taken for sequencing was peripheral blood. CDR3 in amino acids: CASSKTDNPGETQYF. As DNA, the CDR3 is TGTGCCAGCAGTAAAACGGACAACCCAGGGGAGACCCAGTACTTC.